The 20 T cell receptor beta chains reported below all come from one sample, sequenced in a study of blood T cell repertoires in COVID-19. Clones were read by immunoSEQ multiplex PCR, and TCRdb kept only the in-frame ones, dropping some. The table includes just over 90,000 clones, approximately 87% detected once. The sequenced sample consisted of peripheral blood. All receptors come from a human donor with active COVID-19. The donor label of this sample is uncertain.

The chain uses TRBV27 and TRBJ2-2, with 9 bases lining up with TRBD1. CDR3 length: 15 amino acids. The germline gives CDR1 MNHEY, CDR2 SMNVEV (reference sequence). V shed 5 bases and J 2 bases; nucleotides not matched to a gene: 3. CDR3 in DNA: TGTGCCAGCAGTGTAACAGGGGGCAACACCGGGGAGCTGTTTTTT. It codes for CASSVTGGNTGELFF.

This chain uses TRBV7-6 with TRBJ2-7, with D tentatively TRBD1 (6 bases). Germline V gene sequence: CDR1 SGHVS, CDR2 FNYEAQ. The CDR3 is 18 amino acids. V lost 5 bases to trimming and J lost 3 bases, with 26 bases between them. The CDR3 coding sequence is TGTGCCAGCAGCCTCCAACAACTGCGAGGACAGCTCTTCTACGAGCAGTACTTC. Protein sequence: CASSLQQLRGQLFYEQYF.

This clone occurred a few times. The rearrangement joins TRBV5-4 to TRBJ2-2, with 10 bases identical to TRBD1. CDR1 and CDR2 from the germline V gene are SGHNT and YYREEE (reference sequence). The V segment lost 3 bases and the J segment 4 bases; nucleotides outside the gene matches: 12. The CDR3 consists of 18 residues. The CDR3 spells CASSSAPGTGVGTGELFF. CDR3 DNA sequence: TGTGCCAGCAGCTCTGCCCCCGGGACAGGGGTGGGCACCGGGGAGCTGTTTTTT.

The chain carries TRBV5-6 and TRBJ1-4, with D perhaps matching TRBD1 (6 bases). V was trimmed by 4 bases and J by 8 bases, leaving 27 bases between them. The CDR3 extends over 18 amino acids. Per germline, CDR1 SGHDT and CDR2 YYEEEE. In DNA form, the CDR3 reads TGTGCCAGCAGCGGGGGCCTTTCGTGGACTTCGGATCGGGAAAAACTGTTTTTT. Translating it yields CASSGGLSWTSDREKLFF.

The J gene is TRBJ1-6, the V gene TRBV5-4; TRBD1 matches 7 bases. The V and J ends lost 3 bases and 9 bases, in that order; junction bases with no gene match: 12. Germline V gene data show CDR1 as SGHNT and CDR2 as YYREEE (reference sequence). The CDR3 runs 16 residues. CDR3 sequence reads: CASSWGATGWGSPLHF. CDR3 DNA: TGTGCCAGCAGCTGGGGGGCGACAGGGTGGGGTTCACCCCTCCACTTT.

This chain uses TRBV14 with TRBJ1-2; D is ambiguous. V lost 3 bases and J lost 3, with 5 bases in between. This CDR3 spans 12 amino acids. The germline CDR1 and CDR2 sequences are SGHDN and FVKESK. CDR3 DNA sequence: TGTGCCAGCAGCCAGGCTTACTATGGCTACACCTTC. It codes for CASSQAYYGYTF.

V is TRBV27 and J is TRBJ1-5; perhaps TRBD1 as D (6 bases). Germline V gene sequence: CDR1 MNHEY, CDR2 SMNVEV (reference sequence). V lost 4 bases to trimming and J lost 9 bases, with 19 bases between them. The CDR3 runs 15 residues. The CDR3 nucleotides read TGTGCCAGCAGTTCCCGATCAGGGGAAAGTCGGCCCCAGCATTTT. Protein sequence: CASSSRSGESRPQHF.

This chain links TRBV19 with TRBJ2-7, with D tentatively TRBD1 (5 bases). The CDR3 extends over 18 amino acids. Germline CDR1 reads LNHDA; CDR2 reads SQIVND (reference sequence). V dropped 4 bases and J dropped 2 bases, with 24 bases sitting between them. As DNA, the CDR3 is TGTGCCAGTAGTACCACAGTAGTATGGACAAGCAGACCCTACGAGCAGTACTTC. This gives the protein CASSTTVVWTSRPYEQYF.

V usage is TRBV5-4 and J usage is TRBJ1-5, with D possibly being TRBD1 (6 bases). The CDR3 has 13 amino acids. The germline V and J ends were trimmed by 3 bases and 4 bases, with 8 bases remaining between them. Germline V gene lookup returns CDR1 SGHNT and CDR2 YYREEE (reference sequence). The CDR3 nucleotides read TGTGCCAGCAGCTCAGGGGTAAATCAGCCCCAGCATTTT. Its protein is CASSSGVNQPQHF.

The chain carries TRBV30 and TRBJ2-3, with 7 bases lining up with TRBD2. The CDR3 has 16 residues. CDR1 is GTSNPN, CDR2 SVGIG, per germline (reference sequence). The V and J ends lost 5 bases and 2 bases, in that order; junction bases with no gene match: 13. DNA of the CDR3: TGTGCCTGGGGAAAACAACTAGCGACCCCCACAGATACGCAGTATTTT. Its protein is CAWGKQLATPTDTQYF.

This clone was seen once. The chain employs TRBV7-2 and TRBJ2-5, with TRBD2 matching over 8 bases. The CDR3 runs 17 residues. The trim removed 4 bases at V and 2 bases at J, leaving 12 bases unmatched. Germline V CDR1 and CDR2: SGHTA, FQGNSA. The CDR3 DNA is TGTGCCAGCAGCTCCAAAAGAGCGGGGGCGTTACAAGAGACCCAGTACTTC. Its translation is CASSSKRAGALQETQYF.

The J gene is TRBJ1-1, the V gene TRBV19, with D tentatively TRBD1 (6 bases). Deletions cut 1 base from V and 5 bases from J, with 20 bases between. Per germline, CDR1 LNHDA and CDR2 SQIVND (reference sequence). The CDR3 length is 17 residues. Here the CDR3 DNA reads TGTGCCAGTAGTATAGGGGGAGCCGGGGGGCGCGGGACTGAAGCTTTCTTT. Encoded protein: CASSIGGAGGRGTEAFF. The whole variable domain, filled in from reference TRBV19 and TRBJ1-1, reads DGGITQSPKYLFRKEGQNVTLSCEQNLNHDAMYWYRQDPGQGLRLIYYSQIVNDFQKGDIAEGYSVSREKKESFPLTVTSAQKNPTAFYLCASSIGGAGGRGTEAFFGQGTRLTVV.

The chain employs TRBV4-2 and TRBJ2-5; 7 nucleotides match TRBD2. Trimming at V came to 1 base and at J to 3 bases, leaving 5 bases not matched to a gene. Germline loops: CDR1 LGHNA, CDR2 YNFKEQ. This CDR3 contains 15 residues. In nucleotides, the CDR3 is TGTGCCAGCAGCCAAGCGGCGGGGGTTGAAGAGACCCAGTACTTC. Translating gives CASSQAAGVEETQYF.

The rearrangement uses TRBV4-3 and TRBJ2-3; TRBD1 might be the D (6 bases). Germline values: CDR1 LGHNA, CDR2 YSLEER. The CDR3 has 17 residues. V was trimmed by 1 base and J by 0 bases, leaving 14 bases between them. The CDR3 DNA sequence: TGCGCCAGCAGCCAAGGTCCGGGACATTTTAGCACAGATACGCAGTATTTT. Translating it yields CASSQGPGHFSTDTQYF.

The chain joins TRBV3-1 (or the pseudogene TRBV3-2) to TRBJ2-1; the match to TRBD1 covers 7 bases. The CDR3 spans 18 residues. Unmatched junction bases numbered 10, after V lost 1 base and J lost 1 base. The germline gives CDR1 LGHDT, CDR2 YNNKEL (reference sequence). CDR3 protein: CASSQGGQFARSYNEQFF. The CDR3 DNA sequence: TGTGCCAGCAGCCAAGGGGGACAGTTTGCGAGATCCTACAATGAGCAGTTCTTC.

The V gene is TRBV6-5, the J gene TRBJ1-2; TRBD1 matches at 9 bases. Per germline, CDR1 MNHEY and CDR2 SVGAGI. The CDR3 runs to 15 residues. The V segment lost 1 base and the J segment 7 bases; nucleotides outside the gene matches: 7. The CDR3, as DNA: TGTGCCAGCAGTTACTACCGGACAGGGGAAGGTGGCTACACCTTC. This translates into CASSYYRTGEGGYTF.

The chain couples TRBV15 to TRBJ1-2, with D unresolved. In germline, CDR1 is LNHNV, CDR2 YYDKDF (reference sequence). V was trimmed by 2 bases and J by 8 bases, leaving 12 bases between them. The CDR3 loop spans 13 amino acids. CDR3 sequence: CATSRLGGDGYTF. The CDR3 bases are TGTGCCACCAGCAGACTAGGAGGTGACGGCTACACCTTC.

The CDR3 DNA is TGTGCCAGCAGCTTAGTATTACTAGCGGGGGGGCTGTACAATGAGCAGTTCTTC. The encoded protein is CASSLVLLAGGLYNEQFF. The chain employs TRBV11-2 and TRBJ2-1; 13 bases are a match to TRBD2. Germline V gene lookup returns CDR1 SGHAT and CDR2 FQNNGV. Trimming at V came to 1 base and at J to 4 bases, leaving 7 bases not matched to a gene. This CDR3 is built from 18 residues.

The V call is TRBV5-8, the J call TRBJ1-4; a weak D match, TRBD1 (6 bases). Trimming cost V 3 bases and J 8 bases, with 17 bases left between them. The V gene's germline CDR1 is SGHTS and CDR2 YDEGEE. CDR3 length: 15 residues. The CDR3 loop reads CASSWGQGEREKLFF. The CDR3, as DNA: TGTGCCAGCAGCTGGGGGCAGGGAGAAAGGGAAAAACTGTTTTTT.

The chain couples TRBV4-1 to TRBJ1-2; TRBD1 might be the D (6 bases). The length of the CDR3 is 16 residues. Trimming took off 0 bases at V and 4 bases at J, with 15 bases between the two ends. Germline CDR1 reads MGHRA; CDR2 reads YSYEKL. The CDR3, as DNA: TGCGCCAGCAGCCAAGATGGGGAACAGGGTGGCTATGGCTACACCTTC. It yields the protein CASSQDGEQGGYGYTF.